This T cell receptor (beta chain) was sequenced during a study of T cell responses to AZD1222 COVID-19 vaccine. This table comes from immunoSEQ multiplex PCR, and its TCRdb copy is limited to in-frame clones, with some not included. The top ten clones hold 3.5% to 5% of a sample with 150,000 to 200,000 clones, more than 85% of them seen once. The germline gives CDR1 MDHEN, CDR2 SYDVKM. CDR3 size: 14 residues. V lost 5 bases and J lost 1, with 11 bases in between. This chain links TRBV28 with TRBJ1-1; D is unclear. The TCR comes from an adult in good health. The input for sequencing was peripheral blood, taken on day 0 of AZD1222 vaccination. This chain's CDR3 is CASSLHGRNTEAFF. CDR3 DNA sequence: TGTGCCAGCAGTCTACACGGCAGGAACACTGAAGCTTTCTTT.